This TCR beta chain appears in the sequencing data of a study of cytomegalovirus exposure and HLA in healthy donors. Overall study context: The Caucasian-associated ancestry cluster held around 76% of approximately 400 genotyped donors. Study-wide results and caveats: Upon later analysis, HLA-associated TCR beta chains proved more clonally expanded than other, equally common chains. Reportedly, fewer N-insertions than the approximately 700-donor mean appeared in an Asian-associated ancestry cluster in a later analysis.

With regard to this clone: Antigen specificity is unknown.

Germline assignment: CDR1 SEHNR and CDR2 FQNEAQ (reference sequence). This CDR3 is 15 amino acids long. The V end lost 5 bases, the J end lost 0 bases, and 12 bases lay between the germline ends. In the PCR, 60 Vbeta and 13 Jbeta primers were used. Authors' data handling: The authors later counted approximately 80 million unique TCR beta chains, 9 million to 12 million of them shared. Clones were sequenced by immunoSEQ multiplex PCR, and TCRdb holds only the in-frame ones, with some missing. The V and J calls and clone size were taken over from that table, and D and trimming were inferred from the DNA. The sample carries 150,000 to 200,000 clones, 80% to 85% recorded once.

The clonotype comes from a young woman in good health and CMV-seronegative. The V call is TRBV7-9, the J call TRBJ2-3; a possible D gene is TRBD2 (6 bases). Sequencing was carried out using PBMCs. CDR3 in DNA: TGTGCCAGCAGCCCCTGGGACTTGAGCACAGATACGCAGTATTTT. Encoded protein: CASSPWDLSTDTQYF.